Listed here is a single TCR beta chain. Its antigen is unknown. There are no base qualities to consult, and no much larger clone falls within one base. In the first month after transplant, blood samples were collected up to 4 times, and after that at least monthly when available. This sample stems from a study of graft-versus-host responses after intestinal transplantation listed by TCRdb under 2021. About the full investigation: The transplants that recipients got were multivisceral, liver-intestinal, or isolated intestinal. Every recipient was given anti-thymocyte globulin induction, then maintenance tacrolimus and steroids for 3 to 4 years. Bulk TCR-beta CDR3 sequencing was used to track graft-versus-host and host-versus-graft alloreactive T cell clones in the graft, circulation and bone marrow after intestinal transplantation. To identify alloreactive clones, pre-transplant mixed lymphocyte reaction products were sequenced and then compared with unstimulated pre-transplant donor and recipient T cells. A cohort of about 26 intestinal transplant recipients, including one retransplant, was enrolled, and a few patients lacking pretransplant specimens were excluded. Donor T cell macrochimerism was defined as a peak of at least 4% donor T cells among recipient peripheral blood mononuclear cells. Samples from a few later patients were sequenced in-house on an Illumina MiSeq with MiXCR processing rather than by the commercial service.

Relative to germline, V is 2 bases shorter and J is 0 bases shorter, with 7 bases between their ends. The CDR3 sequence holds 14 residues, the cysteine and phenylalanine included. Solely the CDR3 DNA is kept, with 42 bases framed from the first base. The germline V gene provides CDR1 MGHRA and CDR2 YSYEKL. Preparation of the library involved the immunoSEQ multiplex PCR assay. Adaptive Biotechnologies carried out high-throughput TCR-beta CDR3 sequencing of genomic DNA for most patients. The original methods were these. TCR sequencing data for around 19 patients were retrieved from Adaptive's ImmunoSEQ software; three other patients were processed with MiXCR and VDJtools. CDR3 nucleotide sequences shared by donor and recipient were removed because the origin of these sequences could not be assigned. At least 2-fold expansion over unstimulated cells and a minimum CFSE-low frequency of 0.002% (template counts) or 0.001% (read counts) were required for clones to be classified as alloreactive. Clones detected in sequenced pre-transplant spleen, lymph node, or MLR CFSE-low populations of the donor or recipient were defined as mappable. The cumulative frequency of alloreactive clones was calculated as a percentage of all sequences, weighted by copy number. In its TCRdb copy, this immuneACCESS table keeps in-frame sequences only and misses some clones. Where compared with another copy, unresolved V genes explain less than half of these, and the others have no known cause. V, J and clone size reflect that table, while D and trimming were determined from the DNA. In all, the sample holds under 20,000 clones, and approximately 89% of those were seen once. The ten largest clones take up about 9.4% of the sample.

Broader findings and caveats from the paper: Conclusions were limited by the relatively low number and heterogeneity of intestinal transplant patients. Patients with donor T cell macrochimerism had high GvH to HvG T cell clonal ratios in their allografts. Early after transplant, peak levels of circulating GvH clones were found to be associated with declines in HvG clones. GvH clones turned up in recipient bone marrow, with some appearing earlier in ileal mucosa or blood, a pattern consistent with an intestinal mucosal origin.

The sequence came from a human patient who received an intestinal transplant, so some T cells may come from the graft donor. The chain couples TRBV4-1 to TRBJ1-1; there is no confident call for the D gene. The sequencing used PBMCs, collected approximately 33 weeks after intestinal transplant. The CDR3 protein: CASSQPIMNTEAFF. The DNA reads as follows: TGCGCCAGCAGCCAACCAATAATGAACACTGAAGCTTTCTTT.